A single TCR beta chain is shown here with its context. This sample stems from a study of OX40 agonist ivuxolimab in advanced cancers. Excluded were patients having autoimmune disease history or systemic immunosuppression. The germline CDR1 and CDR2 sequences are SGHRS and YFSETQ. V lost 4 bases to trimming and J lost 3 bases; unmatched junction nucleotides: 12. This CDR3 is 17 amino acids long. Assay used: immunoSEQ multiplex PCR; TCRdb lists only in-frame clones, some missing. Here the sample spans about 12,000 clones, roughly three quarters being singletons. The chain uses TRBV5-1 and TRBJ1-1, with 10 bases fitting TRBD1. The material sequenced was CD4+ or CD8+ T cells sorted from blood, taken in a trial of the OX40 agonist ivuxolimab. This TCR came from an adult with an advanced solid tumor such as melanoma, head and neck, liver or kidney cancer. The CDR3 region has the DNA TGCGCCAGCAGCCCGGGACAGGGGACCCGCAGGGACACTGAAGCTTTCTTT. Its translation is CASSPGQGTRRDTEAFF.